The entry below describes one T cell receptor (beta chain). As yet, its antigen is unknown. The sample belongs to a study of T cells in pancreatic ductal adenocarcinoma. Study-level findings and limits: Compared with tumor, blood showed more total productive templates and around 8-fold more clonotypes. No significant tumor-blood clonality difference; means were about 0.1 and 0.065.

Using immunoSEQ multiplex PCR, the repertoire was profiled, and TCRdb retains in-frame clones only, with some absent. The table shows roughly 100,000 clones, with around 96% occurring only once. Selected pancreatic ductal adenocarcinoma patients had undergone surgery without neoadjuvant therapy. Trimming took off 1 base at V and 3 bases at J, with 6 bases between the two ends. The CDR3 covers 13 residues. CDR1 and CDR2 (germline): GTSNPN, SVGIG (reference sequence). J is TRBJ2-2 and V is TRBV30, with D uncertain. The material sequenced was PBMCs. The sequence was obtained from a human donor with pancreatic ductal adenocarcinoma. The CDR3 reads CAWSGHYTGELFF. In nucleotides, the CDR3 is TGTGCCTGGAGTGGACATTACACCGGGGAGCTGTTTTTT.